This T cell receptor (beta chain) was identified during a study of blood T cell repertoires in COVID-19. As for the study in general: Both acute and convalescent COVID-19 samples were obtained from the United States, Italy and Spain.

Sequencing was performed with immunoSEQ multiplex PCR; in TCRdb, only in-frame clones are kept and a portion is missing. The sample lists 300,000 to 350,000 clones, approximately 84% occurring once. Losses at the gene ends were 5 bases for V and 6 bases for J; bases not matched to a gene: 2. The germline V gene encodes CDR1 SEHNR and CDR2 FQNEAQ (reference sequence). The CDR3 has 13 amino acids. The sequenced material came from PBMCs or T cells enriched from blood (not recorded which). V and J are TRBV7-9 and TRBJ1-5, with 9 bases lining up with TRBD1. This TCR came from a woman in her twenties or thirties who had recovered from COVID-19. CDR3 residues: CASSTGGGQPQHF. The CDR3 coding sequence is TGTGCCAGCAGCACAGGGGGCGGTCAGCCCCAGCATTTT.